The next 20 T cell receptor beta chains were all read from a single sample in a study of shared clonotypes between healthy human individuals. Assay: immunoSEQ multiplex PCR; the TCRdb copy retains only in-frame clones and omits some. This sample carries about 530,000 clones, 75% to 80% of them seen once, and the ten largest clones take under 15%. Sequenced material: PBMCs. The receptor set was obtained from a woman aged 40 to 50 in good health. Some clones in this sample may be carry-over from other donors' samples.

The table lists this clone with a count of one. This chain uses TRBV5-5 with TRBJ1-2, with TRBD1 identical over 8 bases. This CDR3 region has 13 residues. The germline V gene encodes CDR1 SGHKS and CDR2 YYEKEE (reference sequence). The junction had 3 bases not matched to a gene; V was cut back by 4 bases and J by 4 bases. The CDR3 sequence is CASSGGQVYGYTF. The CDR3 DNA reads TGTGCCAGCAGCGGGGGACAGGTCTATGGCTACACCTTC. Combining the CDR3 with reference TRBV5-5 and TRBJ1-2 gives the whole variable domain DAGVTQSPTHLIKTRGQQVTLRCSPISGHKSVSWYQQVLGQGPQFIFQYYEKEERGRGNFPDRFSARQFPNYSSELNVNALLLGDSALYLCASSGGQVYGYTFGSGTRLTVV.

V gene TRBV7-2 combines with J gene TRBJ2-7; the D gene is possibly TRBD2 (5 bases). The CDR3 runs 13 residues. Germline V gene sequence: CDR1 SGHTA, CDR2 FQGNSA. The V end was cut by 6 bases, the J end by 6 bases, with 15 bases between. DNA of the CDR3: TGTGCCAGCAGTTTTATAACTAGTCCCGAGCAGTACTTC. Translated, it gives CASSFITSPEQYF.

The V gene is TRBV7-8, the J gene TRBJ2-1; TRBD2 matches 7 bases. Per germline, CDR1 SGHVS and CDR2 FQNEAQ. The V gene end was trimmed by 4 bases and the J gene end by 4 bases; junction bases not matched to a gene: 10. CDR3 length equals 16 residues. This chain's CDR3 is CASSSLASGAYNEQFF. Here the CDR3 DNA reads TGTGCCAGCAGCTCCCTAGCTAGCGGAGCATACAATGAGCAGTTCTTC.

V usage is TRBV5-1 and J usage is TRBJ2-1; 13 bases are shared with TRBD2. V shed 2 bases and J 9 bases; nucleotides not matched to a gene: 5. This CDR3 comprises 15 residues. Germline-derived CDR1 and CDR2 are SGHRS and YFSETQ. The CDR3 loop is CASSLSGTSGIEQFF. In nucleotides, the CDR3 is TGCGCCAGCAGCTTATCCGGGACTAGCGGGATTGAGCAGTTCTTC.

The genes are TRBV2 and TRBJ1-5; 10 positions match TRBD1. CDR1 and CDR2 (germline): SNHLY, FYNNEI. The CDR3 extends over 15 amino acids. V trimming: 7 bases; J trimming: 6 bases; junction bases outside the gene matches: 9. The CDR3 loop is CASKKERTGGQPQHF. The CDR3, as DNA: TGTGCCAGCAAAAAAGAGCGGACAGGGGGTCAGCCCCAGCATTTT.

CDR3 sequence: CASSYRVGSGNTIYF. The DNA for the CDR3 is TGTGCCAGCAGCTACAGGGTCGGGTCTGGAAACACCATATATTTT. The rearrangement links TRBV7-9 to TRBJ1-3; D might be TRBD1 (6 bases). This CDR3 is built from 15 residues. V was trimmed by 4 bases and J by 1 base, leaving 11 bases between them. CDR1 and CDR2 (germline): SEHNR, FQNEAQ (reference sequence).

There are a few counts of this clone. The CDR3: CASSDRGAQETQYF. Written as DNA, the CDR3 is TGTGCCAGTAGCGATCGGGGGGCACAAGAGACCCAGTACTTC. The rearrangement uses TRBV19 and TRBJ2-5; weak D call: TRBD2 (7 bases). The CDR3 totals 14 residues. CDR1 and CDR2 (germline): LNHDA, SQIVND (reference sequence). V lost 6 bases and J 2 bases, leaving 13 bases between the germline ends.

The chain is built from TRBV28 and TRBJ2-3; D may match TRBD1 or TRBD2 (6 bases each). This CDR3 comprises 14 residues. The V gene's germline CDR1 is MDHEN and CDR2 SYDVKM. V was cut by 7 bases and J by 0 bases, with 11 bases left in between. CDR3 sequence (DNA): TGTGCCAGCAATGAGGGGGGAAGCACAGATACGCAGTATTTT. This sequence encodes CASNEGGSTDTQYF.

The chain is built from TRBV19 and TRBJ2-5; TRBD2 is a possible D gene (6 bases). The DNA end lines up better with TRBJ2-7; the J call may be wrong. The CDR3 is 14 amino acids. CDR1 and CDR2 (germline): LNHDA, SQIVND (reference sequence). Written as DNA, the CDR3 is TGTGCCAGTAGTATACAGGACTACTCCTACGAGCAGTACTTC. Amino acid sequence: CASSIQDYSYEQYF.

V usage is TRBV28 and J usage is TRBJ1-1, with D perhaps matching TRBD1 (5 bases). The CDR3 runs 14 residues. Germline assignment: CDR1 MDHEN and CDR2 SYDVKM. V lost 6 bases and J 6 bases, leaving 17 bases between the germline ends. This chain's CDR3 is CASSQPGRDPEAFF. The CDR3 DNA reads as TGTGCCAGCAGCCAACCCGGCCGGGACCCTGAAGCTTTCTTT.

The chain combines TRBV11-2 with TRBJ2-3; weak D call: TRBD2 (6 bases). V lost 5 bases and J lost 3, with 15 bases in between. The CDR3 spans 15 residues. Germline assignment: CDR1 SGHAT and CDR2 FQNNGV. This chain's CDR3 is CASSLTGLATDTQYF. The CDR3 DNA reads TGTGCCAGCAGCCTAACGGGACTCGCAACAGATACGCAGTATTTT.

The J gene is TRBJ2-2, the V gene TRBV25-1; D ambiguous. The CDR3 covers 16 residues. Per the germline V gene, CDR1 is MGHDK and CDR2 is SYGVNS. V shed 2 bases and J shed 5 bases, with 15 bases lying between them. CDR3 sequence (DNA): TGTGCCAGCAGTGAACAAGGCTCCAGATTAACCGGGGAGCTGTTTTTT. This encodes CASSEQGSRLTGELFF.

The gene calls are TRBV7-3 and TRBJ1-1, with 7 bases aligning to TRBD1. Germline loops: CDR1 SGHTA, CDR2 FQGTGA. V dropped 5 bases and J dropped 0; count of bases not matched to a gene: 6. The CDR3 has 15 amino acids. CDR3 in amino acids: CASSPGQPMNTEAFF. DNA of the CDR3: TGTGCCAGCAGCCCGGGACAGCCTATGAACACTGAAGCTTTCTTT.

CDR3 sequence reads: CASSFLSGSTYNEQFF. CDR3 bases: TGTGCCAGCAGTTTCCTTAGCGGGAGTACCTACAATGAGCAGTTCTTC. V usage is TRBV27 and J usage is TRBJ2-1; 9 bases align to TRBD2. V lost 3 bases to trimming and J lost 2 bases; unmatched junction nucleotides: 5. This CDR3 is 16 amino acids long. The germline V gene has CDR1 MNHEY and CDR2 SMNVEV (reference sequence).

The V call is TRBV6-4, the J call TRBJ1-6; TRBD1 is a possible D gene (6 bases). CDR1 and CDR2 from the germline V gene are MRHNA and SNTAGT. The V end lost 5 bases, the J end lost 7 bases, and 15 bases lay between the germline ends. CDR3 length: 15 residues. CDR3 sequence reads: CASSPTGEKNSPLHF. The CDR3 nucleotides are TGTGCCAGCAGTCCGACAGGAGAAAAAAATTCACCCCTCCACTTT.

The CDR3 sequence: CAITSTSGSHNEQFF. CDR3 DNA sequence: TGTGCCATCACTTCAACTAGCGGGAGTCATAATGAGCAGTTCTTC. This chain uses TRBV10-3 with TRBJ2-1; 11 nucleotides align to TRBD2. This CDR3 region has 15 residues. Germline V lookup: CDR1 ENHRY, CDR2 SYGVKD. V lost 7 bases, J lost 7 bases, and 9 bases stayed unmatched.

This rearrangement joins TRBV5-1 to TRBJ2-7; 7 bases align to TRBD1. This CDR3 is built from 16 residues. Germline-derived CDR1 and CDR2 are SGHRS and YFSETQ. After removal of 4 bases from V and 1 base from J, the junction contained 11 bases not matched to a gene. In DNA, the CDR3 is TGCGCCAGCAGCCCCCCCGGGACAGTCAGTTCCTACGAGCAGTACTTC. Protein sequence: CASSPPGTVSSYEQYF. The full variable domain, rest sourced from reference TRBV5-1 and TRBJ2-7, is KAGVTQTPRYLIKTRGQQVTLSCSPISGHRSVSWYQQTPGQGLQFLFEYFSETQRNKGNFPGRFSGRQFSNSRSEMNVSTLELGDSALYLCASSPPGTVSSYEQYFGPGTRLTVT.

The chain links TRBV2 to TRBJ1-3; D is undetermined. The germline V gene has CDR1 SNHLY and CDR2 FYNNEI. This CDR3 is built from 14 residues. V was pared by 7 bases and J by 0 bases, with 10 bases between. The CDR3 DNA is TGTGCCAGCACGTCGACCGGCTCTGGAAACACCATATATTTT. Translated: CASTSTGSGNTIYF.

The J gene is TRBJ2-3, the V gene TRBV7-5; the D call TRBD2 from the table was never checked on the DNA. TRBV7-5 is termed a pseudogene. This CDR3 is built from 15 residues. CDR3 in amino acids: CVRSLTGGRADTQYF. Here the CDR3 DNA reads TGTGTCAGAAGCTTAACGGGAGGGCGGGCAGATACGCAGTATTTT.

The chain has TRBV6-5 and TRBJ1-1; no clear D. From germline, CDR1 is MNHEY and CDR2 SVGAGI. The CDR3 spans 13 residues. With 6 bases removed from V and 1 base from J, the gap between germline ends came to 9 bases. The CDR3 DNA reads as TGTGCCAGCAGATACCACAGGAACACTGAAGCTTTCTTT. Translation: CASRYHRNTEAFF.